This TCR beta chain is drawn from a study of T cell responses to AZD1222 COVID-19 vaccine. Overall study findings and caveats: Repertoires were obtained solely post-peak T cell response. It was only a handful of AZD1222 recipients who were seropositive at baseline. An increase in Spike-specific TCR breadth and depth was observed after two AZD1222 doses.

Only a few counts were recorded for this clone. What it recognizes is unknown. Profiling relied on immunoSEQ multiplex PCR, and the TCRdb table lists in-frame clones only, not all of them. The sample includes about 150,000 clones, 75% to 85% seen only once; the top ten take 7.9%. Germline V gives CDR1 SGHTS, CDR2 YDEGEE. Trimming left V 0 bases short and J 0 bases short, with 19 bases between. The CDR3 runs to 19 residues. The sample was peripheral blood, taken 28 days after the second dose of the MenACWY control vaccine. This chain connects TRBV5-8 to TRBJ1-5, with D tentatively TRBD1 (5 bases). This clonotype was sampled from an adult who received the MenACWY meningococcal vaccine as a control. CDR3 amino acids: CASSLAIGTGKYSNQPQHF. CDR3 in DNA: TGTGCCAGCAGCTTGGCCATAGGGACGGGGAAATATAGCAATCAGCCCCAGCATTTT.